These 21 T cell receptor beta chains share one sample of origin, sequenced in a study of cytomegalovirus exposure and HLA in healthy donors. This table comes from immunoSEQ multiplex PCR, and its TCRdb copy is limited to in-frame clones, with some not included. Of roughly 60,000 clones in the sample, roughly 94% were seen once. What was sequenced was PBMCs. These receptor sequences come from a man younger than 30 in good health and CMV-seronegative.

The CDR3 region is CASSLAGGSSYNEQFF. The DNA for the CDR3 is TGTGCCAGCAGTTTAGCGGGGGGCAGCTCCTACAATGAGCAGTTCTTC. V is TRBV6-6 and J is TRBJ2-1; 10 bases are a match to TRBD2. Germline-derived CDR1 and CDR2 are MNHNY and SVGAGI (reference sequence). V shed 4 bases and J 0 bases; nucleotides not matched to a gene: 3. The CDR3 contains 16 residues.

CDR3 sequence reads: CASSERADSYNEQFF. The CDR3 nucleotides are TGTGCCAGCAGTGAGAGGGCGGACTCCTACAATGAGCAGTTCTTC. The chain joins TRBV6-4 to TRBJ2-1; tentative D call: TRBD2 (5 bases). This CDR3 has 15 amino acids. V lost 3 bases and J lost 0, with 9 bases in between. From germline, CDR1 is MRHNA and CDR2 SNTAGT.

The chain links TRBV9 to TRBJ2-3; 8 bases align to TRBD2. V lost 0 bases, J lost 4 bases, and 7 bases stayed unmatched. The CDR3 has 16 residues. Germline CDR1 is SGDLS and CDR2 is YYNGEE. DNA for the CDR3: TGTGCCAGCAGCGTAGAAGCGGGAGTATTGGCAGATACGCAGTATTTT. It is translated as CASSVEAGVLADTQYF.

J is TRBJ2-2 and V is TRBV11-2; 10 bases align to TRBD1. The V gene's germline CDR1 is SGHAT and CDR2 FQNNGV. This CDR3 has 16 amino acids. The ends lost 5 bases at V and 7 bases at J; junction bases unmatched: 10. The CDR3 DNA reads as TGTGCCAGCAGCCCGGACGGGGACAGGGGAATCGGGGAGCTGTTTTTT. It codes for CASSPDGDRGIGELFF.

This chain links TRBV28 with TRBJ1-5; D is unresolved. Trimming cost V 4 bases and J 0 bases, with 7 bases left between them. The CDR3 loop spans 14 amino acids. Per the germline V gene, CDR1 is MDHEN and CDR2 is SYDVKM. The CDR3 region has the DNA TGTGCCAGCAGTTCAACTTCTAGCAATCAGCCCCAGCATTTT. Its protein is CASSSTSSNQPQHF.

This clone showed up just a few times. The chain has TRBV27 and TRBJ1-5; no clear D. CDR1 and CDR2 from the germline V gene are MNHEY and SMNVEV (reference sequence). Trimming removed 3 bases at V and 5 bases at J, with 8 bases between. The CDR3 runs to 13 residues. CDR3 residues: CASSFSADQPQHF. The CDR3, as DNA: TGTGCCAGCAGTTTTAGCGCAGATCAGCCCCAGCATTTT.

This chain joins TRBV6-5 and TRBJ1-5, with 7 bases lining up with TRBD1. This CDR3 spans 14 amino acids. Losses at the gene ends were 10 bases for V and 12 bases for J; bases not matched to a gene: 18. Germline-derived CDR1 and CDR2 are MNHEY and SVGAGI. The CDR3 region is CATSKSGGGSDQHF. For the CDR3, the DNA is TGTGCCACTTCAAAATCGGGAGGGGGCTCGGACCAGCATTTT.

The chain employs TRBV7-8 and TRBJ2-7; a weak D match, TRBD2 (5 bases). This CDR3 has 15 amino acids. The germline gives CDR1 SGHVS, CDR2 FQNEAQ. The V and J ends lost 3 bases and 1 base respectively, with 13 bases between them. The CDR3: CASSFLEGLSYEQYF. In DNA form, the CDR3 reads TGTGCCAGCAGCTTTCTAGAGGGATTATCCTACGAGCAGTACTTC.

The chain combines TRBV28 with TRBJ1-2, with 10 bases lining up with TRBD1. This CDR3 spans 17 amino acids. Trimming removed 3 bases from V and 3 bases from J; junction bases left unmatched: 10. Germline V CDR1 and CDR2: MDHEN, SYDVKM. The CDR3 sequence is CASSFIQWTGGYYGYTF. The CDR3 DNA follows: TGTGCCAGCAGTTTTATACAGTGGACAGGGGGTTACTATGGCTACACCTTC.

V usage is TRBV28 and J usage is TRBJ2-3, with D possibly being TRBD1 (5 bases). CDR1 and CDR2 from the germline V gene are MDHEN and SYDVKM. The CDR3 runs 15 residues. V was trimmed by 6 bases and J by 4 bases, leaving 17 bases between them. The CDR3 spells CASSPRPLGADTQYF. The CDR3, as DNA: TGTGCCAGCAGCCCCAGGCCCCTAGGGGCAGATACGCAGTATTTT.

The V call is TRBV15, the J call TRBJ2-7; 9 bases fit TRBD1. The germline V gene has CDR1 LNHNV and CDR2 YYDKDF (reference sequence). CDR3 length: 15 residues. V shed 7 bases and J 5 bases; nucleotides not matched to a gene: 12. CDR3 DNA sequence: TGTGCCACCACCCCAATGTGGGACAGGGCCGACGAGCAGTACTTC. Amino acid sequence: CATTPMWDRADEQYF.

This clone was detected once. The chain employs TRBV25-1 and TRBJ2-1, with TRBD2 matching 9 bases. The CDR3 consists of 15 residues. The germline gives CDR1 MGHDK, CDR2 SYGVNS. The V gene end was trimmed by 4 bases and the J gene end by 3 bases; junction bases not matched to a gene: 4. CDR3 amino acids: CASSGLAEGYNEQFF. The CDR3 coding sequence is TGTGCCAGCAGTGGACTAGCGGAGGGCTACAATGAGCAGTTCTTC.

The chain has TRBV28 and TRBJ1-1, with D maybe TRBD1 (5 bases). CDR3 length: 15 amino acids. The germline V gene encodes CDR1 MDHEN and CDR2 SYDVKM. The V and J ends lost 6 bases and 1 base respectively, with 15 bases between them. The CDR3 sequence: CASSILQTGNTEAFF. CDR3 DNA sequence: TGTGCCAGCAGCATCCTTCAAACAGGGAACACTGAAGCTTTCTTT. The whole variable domain, remainder taken from reference TRBV28 and TRBJ1-1, is DVKVTQSSRYLVKRTGEKVFLECVQDMDHENMFWYRQDPGLGLRLIYFSYDVKMKEKGDIPEGYSVSREKKERFSLILESASTNQTSMYLCASSILQTGNTEAFFGQGTRLTVV.

V and J are TRBV5-4 and TRBJ2-7; D is perhaps TRBD2 (6 bases). This CDR3 contains 15 residues. Trimming took off 0 bases at V and 4 bases at J, with 14 bases between the two ends. The germline CDR1 and CDR2 sequences are SGHNT and YYREEE (reference sequence). This CDR3 is CASSLAGAGMYEQYF. The CDR3 DNA reads TGTGCCAGCAGCTTGGCCGGGGCGGGGATGTACGAGCAGTACTTC.

The V call is TRBV19, the J call TRBJ1-5; D is possibly TRBD1 (6 bases). From germline, CDR1 is LNHDA and CDR2 SQIVND (reference sequence). Between the trimmed V and J ends, which lost 6 bases and 4 bases, there was a span of 13 bases. The CDR3 loop spans 14 amino acids. In nucleotides, the CDR3 is TGTGCCAGTAGCTACGACAGGAGGAATCAGCCCCAGCATTTT. As protein: CASSYDRRNQPQHF.

The chain employs TRBV4-3 and TRBJ1-2; TRBD1 matches 7 bases. This CDR3 is 15 amino acids long. The J segment lost 4 bases and the V segment lost 0 bases, leaving 5 bases of the junction unmatched. Germline assignment: CDR1 LGHNA and CDR2 YSLEER. The CDR3 region is CASSQDPGQSYGYTF. Here the CDR3 DNA reads TGCGCCAGCAGCCAAGATCCGGGACAGTCCTATGGCTACACCTTC.

The chain couples TRBV4-1 to TRBJ2-2, with 9 bases lining up with TRBD1. Germline V gives CDR1 MGHRA, CDR2 YSYEKL. The CDR3 runs to 17 residues. V lost 4 bases, J lost 2 bases, and 8 bases stayed unmatched. The DNA for the CDR3 is TGCGCCAGCAGCCGGGAACGGACAGGGGCAAACACCGGGGAGCTGTTTTTT. Translating gives CASSRERTGANTGELFF.

The chain carries TRBV5-1 and TRBJ1-1, with TRBD1 matching 9 bases. Germline V CDR1 and CDR2: SGHRS, YFSETQ. The CDR3 has 15 amino acids. V shed 0 bases, J shed 3 bases, and the junction held 3 bases outside the gene matches. The CDR3 sequence is CASSLGDRDDTEAFF. The CDR3 coding sequence is TGCGCCAGCAGCTTGGGGGACAGGGATGACACTGAAGCTTTCTTT.

The count of this clone is one. The V call is TRBV28, the J call TRBJ2-1; 9 nucleotides line up with TRBD2. V lost 7 bases, J lost 5 bases, and 12 bases stayed unmatched. CDR1 MDHEN and CDR2 SYDVKM come from the germline V gene. The CDR3 runs 16 residues. The chain's CDR3 is CASTFFSGRGDNEQFF. CDR3 nucleotide sequence: TGTGCCAGCACCTTCTTTAGCGGGAGAGGGGACAATGAGCAGTTCTTC.

J is TRBJ1-5 and V is TRBV6-6, with 8 bases identical to TRBD1. The CDR3 loop spans 13 amino acids. Germline CDR1 and CDR2: MNHNY and SVGAGI (reference sequence). V was pared by 6 bases and J by 7 bases, with 5 bases of the junction left unmatched. CDR3 protein: CASRDRAEQPQHF. CDR3 nucleotides: TGTGCCAGCAGGGACAGGGCCGAACAGCCCCAGCATTTT.

This chain connects TRBV11-3 to TRBJ2-7, with 9 bases matching TRBD2. The junction had 15 bases not matched to a gene; V was cut back by 0 bases and J by 3 bases. The length of the CDR3 is 19 residues. Per the germline V gene, CDR1 is SGHNT and CDR2 is YENEEA. The CDR3 region has the DNA TGTGCCAGCAGCTTAGATAGAGGTAGCGGGAGTTTGAAGGACTACGAGCAGTACTTC. Its translation: CASSLDRGSGSLKDYEQYF.